The rows below give T cell receptor beta chains drawn from one sample of a study of blood T cell repertoires in COVID-19. Produced via immunoSEQ multiplex PCR; TCRdb's table is partial and in-frame only. Of about 220,000 clones in the sample, around four fifths are singletons; the top ten hold about 20%. Sequenced input: peripheral blood. These receptors all come from a man aged 25 to 40 with active or convalescent COVID-19. Both conserved end residues are part of each CDR3. The order of the fields is D gene, clone size, V gene, J gene, CDR3 protein, CDR3 DNA. D genes are given only for firm matches. A row's size may be missing; if present it is once, few, many or a size class.

D gene: TRBD2; clone size: NA; V gene: TRBV6-5; J gene: TRBJ2-1; CDR3 protein: CASRPGLAYNEQFF; CDR3 DNA: TGTGCCAGCAGGCCGGGACTAGCTTACAATGAGCAGTTCTTC
D gene: NA; clone size: NA; V gene: TRBV30; J gene: TRBJ2-7; CDR3 protein: CAWCRGGLGPYEQYF; CDR3 DNA: TGTGCCTGGTGTAGGGGTGGCCTGGGCCCCTACGAGCAGTACTTC
D gene: NA; clone size: NA; V gene: TRBV6-6; J gene: TRBJ1-2; CDR3 protein: CASSYRSGYYGYTF; CDR3 DNA: TGTGCCAGCAGTTACAGGTCGGGGTACTATGGCTACACCTTC
D gene: NA; clone size: NA; V gene: TRBV28; J gene: TRBJ1-2; CDR3 protein: CASREAKVAGYTF; CDR3 DNA: TGTGCCAGCAGAGAGGCGAAGGTTGCTGGCTACACCTTC
D gene: NA; clone size: NA; V gene: TRBV6-5; J gene: TRBJ1-5; CDR3 protein: CASSYSRNQPQHF; CDR3 DNA: TGTGCCAGCAGTTATAGCCGAAATCAGCCCCAGCATTTT
D gene: TRBD2; clone size: NA; V gene: TRBV28; J gene: TRBJ2-5; CDR3 protein: CASSFRGGPADQETQYF; CDR3 DNA: TGTGCCAGCAGTTTTCGGGGGGGCCCAGCCGACCAAGAGACCCAGTACTTC
D gene: NA; clone size: few; V gene: TRBV28; J gene: TRBJ2-7; CDR3 protein: CASSTQGRRGEQYF; CDR3 DNA: TGTGCCAGCAGTACACAGGGGCGGCGGGGAGAGCAGTACTTC
D gene: NA; clone size: NA; V gene: TRBV5-1; J gene: TRBJ1-2; CDR3 protein: CASSLGQALLGNGYTF; CDR3 DNA: TGCGCCAGCAGCTTGGGACAGGCACTTCTGGGTAATGGCTACACCTTC
D gene: TRBD2; clone size: NA; V gene: TRBV7-9; J gene: TRBJ2-7; CDR3 protein: CASSLAPIAGYEQYF; CDR3 DNA: TGTGCCAGCAGCTTAGCCCCGATAGCGGGCTACGAGCAGTACTTC
D gene: TRBD1; clone size: NA; V gene: TRBV5-1; J gene: TRBJ1-1; CDR3 protein: CASSALQGWNTEAFF; CDR3 DNA: TGCGCCAGCAGCGCGCTACAGGGGTGGAACACTGAAGCTTTCTTT
D gene: TRBD1; clone size: NA; V gene: TRBV5-1; J gene: TRBJ2-5; CDR3 protein: CASSPRTGRETQYF; CDR3 DNA: TGCGCCAGCAGCCCGAGGACAGGGAGAGAGACCCAGTACTTC
D gene: NA; clone size: NA; V gene: TRBV7-2; J gene: TRBJ2-3; CDR3 protein: CASSLGQSDTQYF; CDR3 DNA: TGTGCCAGCAGCTTAGGACAGTCCGATACGCAGTATTTT
D gene: NA; clone size: NA; V gene: TRBV28; J gene: TRBJ1-5; CDR3 protein: CASSSGGREQPQHF; CDR3 DNA: TGTGCCAGCAGTTCGGGGGGAAGGGAACAGCCCCAGCATTTT
D gene: NA; clone size: once; V gene: TRBV7-9; J gene: TRBJ1-6; CDR3 protein: CASSLTTGENSPLHF; CDR3 DNA: TGTGCCAGCAGCTTAACAACAGGAGAGAATTCACCCCTCCACTTT
D gene: NA; clone size: NA; V gene: TRBV11-2; J gene: TRBJ2-1; CDR3 protein: CASSLVRGSGFDEQFF; CDR3 DNA: TGTGCCAGCAGCTTAGTTCGTGGGAGTGGATTCGATGAGCAGTTCTTC
D gene: NA; clone size: NA; V gene: TRBV30; J gene: TRBJ1-6; CDR3 protein: CAWSSIGDSPLHF; CDR3 DNA: TGTGCCTGGAGTTCTATAGGGGATTCACCCCTCCACTTT
D gene: NA; clone size: once; V gene: TRBV2; J gene: TRBJ2-1; CDR3 protein: CASSGVGQYNEQFF; CDR3 DNA: TGTGCCAGCAGTGGGGTAGGACAGTACAATGAGCAGTTCTTC